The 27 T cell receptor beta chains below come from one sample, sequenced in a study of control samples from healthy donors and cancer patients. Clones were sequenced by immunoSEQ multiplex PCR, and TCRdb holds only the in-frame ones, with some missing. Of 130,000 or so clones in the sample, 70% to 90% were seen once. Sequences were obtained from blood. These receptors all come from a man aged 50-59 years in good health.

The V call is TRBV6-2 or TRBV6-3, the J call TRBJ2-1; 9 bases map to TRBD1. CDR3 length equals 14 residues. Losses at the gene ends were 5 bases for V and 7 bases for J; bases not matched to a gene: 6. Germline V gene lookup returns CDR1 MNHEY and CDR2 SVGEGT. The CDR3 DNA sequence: TGTGCCAGCAGTCACGGGACAGGGTTGAATGAGCAGTTCTTC. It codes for CASSHGTGLNEQFF.

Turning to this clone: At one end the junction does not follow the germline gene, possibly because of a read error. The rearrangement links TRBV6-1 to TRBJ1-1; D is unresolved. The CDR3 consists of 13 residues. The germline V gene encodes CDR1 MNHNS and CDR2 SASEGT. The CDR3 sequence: CASREDVNTEAFF. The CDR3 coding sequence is TGTGCCAGCAGGGAAGACGTAAACACTGAAGCTTTCTTT.

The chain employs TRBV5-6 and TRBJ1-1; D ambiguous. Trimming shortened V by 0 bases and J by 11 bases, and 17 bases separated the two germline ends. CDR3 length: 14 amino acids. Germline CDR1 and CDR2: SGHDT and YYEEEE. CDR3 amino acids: CASSLGTGLMEAFF. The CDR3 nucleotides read TGTGCCAGCAGCTTGGGGACTGGTTTAATGGAGGCTTTCTTT.

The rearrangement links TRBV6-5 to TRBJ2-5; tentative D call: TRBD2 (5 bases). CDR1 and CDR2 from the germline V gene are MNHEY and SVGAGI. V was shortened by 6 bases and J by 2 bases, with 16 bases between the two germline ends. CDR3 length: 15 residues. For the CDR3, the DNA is TGTGCCAGCAGGGTGGGGAGCAGGACTCAAGAGACCCAGTACTTC. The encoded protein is CASRVGSRTQETQYF.

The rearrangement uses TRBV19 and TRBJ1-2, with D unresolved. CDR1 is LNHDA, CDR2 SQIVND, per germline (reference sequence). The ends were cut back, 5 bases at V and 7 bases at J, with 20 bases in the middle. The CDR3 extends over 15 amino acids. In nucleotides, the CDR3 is TGTGCCAGTAGTGCACGAACCTATGGTTATGTTGGCTACACCTTC. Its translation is CASSARTYGYVGYTF.

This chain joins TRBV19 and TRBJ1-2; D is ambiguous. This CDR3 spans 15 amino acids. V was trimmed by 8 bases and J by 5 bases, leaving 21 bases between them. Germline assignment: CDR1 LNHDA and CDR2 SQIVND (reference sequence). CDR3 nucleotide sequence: TGTGCCAGTTCTAAACCGCAAGGTTGGGAGTATGGCTACACCTTC. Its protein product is CASSKPQGWEYGYTF.

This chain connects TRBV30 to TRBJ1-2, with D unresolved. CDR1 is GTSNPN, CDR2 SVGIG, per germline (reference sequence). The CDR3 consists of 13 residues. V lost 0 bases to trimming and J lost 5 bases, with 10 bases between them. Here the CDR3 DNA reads TGTGCCTGGAGTGTAGGTGTTGGGTATGGCTACACCTTC. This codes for CAWSVGVGYGYTF.

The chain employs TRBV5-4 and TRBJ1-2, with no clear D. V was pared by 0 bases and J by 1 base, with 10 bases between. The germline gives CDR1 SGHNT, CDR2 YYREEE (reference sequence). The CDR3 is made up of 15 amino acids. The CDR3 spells CASSLEGTINYGYTF. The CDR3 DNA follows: TGTGCCAGCAGCTTGGAAGGTACCATTAACTATGGCTACACCTTC. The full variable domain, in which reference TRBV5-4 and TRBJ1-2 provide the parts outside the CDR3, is ETGVTQSPTHLIKTRGQQVTLRCSSQSGHNTVSWYQQALGQGPQFIFQYYREEENGRGNFPPRFSGLQFPNYSSELNVNALELDDSALYLCASSLEGTINYGYTFGSGTRLTVV.

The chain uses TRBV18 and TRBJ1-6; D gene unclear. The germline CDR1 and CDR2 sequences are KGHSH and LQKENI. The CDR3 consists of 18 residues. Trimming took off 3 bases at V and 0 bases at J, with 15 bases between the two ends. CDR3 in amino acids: CASSPYSDLSSYNSPLHF. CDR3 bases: TGTGCCAGCTCACCCTATTCAGATTTAAGCTCCTATAATTCACCCCTCCACTTT. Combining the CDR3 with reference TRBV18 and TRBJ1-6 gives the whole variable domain NAGVMQNPRHLVRRRGQEARLRCSPMKGHSHVYWYRQLPEEGLKFMVYLQKENIIDESGMPKERFSAEFPKEGPSILRIQQVVRGDSAAYFCASSPYSDLSSYNSPLHFGNGTRLTVT.

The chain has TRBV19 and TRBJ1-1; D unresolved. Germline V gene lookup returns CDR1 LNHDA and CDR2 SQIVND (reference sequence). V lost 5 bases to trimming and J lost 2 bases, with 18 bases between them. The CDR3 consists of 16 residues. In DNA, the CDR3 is TGTGCCAGTAGTCCGCCGGGCGGACGTTTTAACACTGAAGCTTTCTTT. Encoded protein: CASSPPGGRFNTEAFF.

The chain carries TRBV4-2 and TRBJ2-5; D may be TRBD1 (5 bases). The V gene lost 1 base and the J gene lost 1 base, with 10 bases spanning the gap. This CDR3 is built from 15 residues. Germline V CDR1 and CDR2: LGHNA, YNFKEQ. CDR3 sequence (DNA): TGTGCCAGCAGCCAAGGGATCAGGGTCCAAGAGACCCAGTACTTC. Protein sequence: CASSQGIRVQETQYF.

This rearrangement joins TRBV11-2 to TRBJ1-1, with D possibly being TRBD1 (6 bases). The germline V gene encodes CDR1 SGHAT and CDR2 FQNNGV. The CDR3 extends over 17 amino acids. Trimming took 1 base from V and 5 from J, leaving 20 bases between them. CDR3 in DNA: TGTGCCAGCAGCTTAGGCCGGGGCGGGGGGCCGAAAACTGAAGCTTTCTTT. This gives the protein CASSLGRGGGPKTEAFF.

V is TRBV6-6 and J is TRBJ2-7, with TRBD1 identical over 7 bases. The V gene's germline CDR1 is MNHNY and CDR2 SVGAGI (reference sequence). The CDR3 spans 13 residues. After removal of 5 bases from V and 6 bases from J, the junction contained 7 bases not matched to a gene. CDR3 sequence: CASSRGQASEQYF. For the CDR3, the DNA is TGTGCCAGCAGTCGCGGACAGGCCTCCGAGCAGTACTTC.

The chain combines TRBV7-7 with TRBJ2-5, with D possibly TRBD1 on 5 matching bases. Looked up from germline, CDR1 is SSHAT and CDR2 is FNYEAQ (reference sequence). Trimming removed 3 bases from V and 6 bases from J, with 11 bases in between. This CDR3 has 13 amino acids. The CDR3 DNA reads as TGTGCCAGCAGCTTGTCAGGGTGGAAGACCCAGTACTTC. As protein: CASSLSGWKTQYF.

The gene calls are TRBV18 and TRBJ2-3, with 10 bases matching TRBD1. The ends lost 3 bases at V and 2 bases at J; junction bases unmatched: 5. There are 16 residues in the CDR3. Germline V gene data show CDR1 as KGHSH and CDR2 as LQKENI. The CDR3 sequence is CASSPRTGGLTDTQYF. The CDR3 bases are TGTGCCAGCTCACCTAGGACAGGGGGACTCACAGATACGCAGTATTTT. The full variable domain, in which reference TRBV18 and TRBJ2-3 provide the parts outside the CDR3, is NAGVMQNPRHLVRRRGQEARLRCSPMKGHSHVYWYRQLPEEGLKFMVYLQKENIIDESGMPKERFSAEFPKEGPSILRIQQVVRGDSAAYFCASSPRTGGLTDTQYFGPGTRLTVL.

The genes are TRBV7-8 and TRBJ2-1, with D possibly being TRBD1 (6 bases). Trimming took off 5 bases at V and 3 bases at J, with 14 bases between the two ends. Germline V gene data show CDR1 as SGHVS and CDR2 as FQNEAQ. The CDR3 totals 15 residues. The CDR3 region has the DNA TGTGCCAGCAGCAGCCGGGACACCTTCTACAATGAGCAGTTCTTC. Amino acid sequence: CASSSRDTFYNEQFF.

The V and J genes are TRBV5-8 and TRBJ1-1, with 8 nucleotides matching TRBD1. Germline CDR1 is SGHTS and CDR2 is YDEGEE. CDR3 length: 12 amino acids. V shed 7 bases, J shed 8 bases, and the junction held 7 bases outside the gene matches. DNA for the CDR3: TGTGCCAGCCCCTCGGACAGGGCCGAAGCTTTCTTT. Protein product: CASPSDRAEAFF. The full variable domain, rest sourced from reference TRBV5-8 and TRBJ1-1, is EAGVTQSPTHLIKTRGQQATLRCSPISGHTSVYWYQQALGLGLQFLLWYDEGEERNRGNFPPRFSGRQFPNYSSELNVNALELEDSALYLCASPSDRAEAFFGQGTRLTVV.

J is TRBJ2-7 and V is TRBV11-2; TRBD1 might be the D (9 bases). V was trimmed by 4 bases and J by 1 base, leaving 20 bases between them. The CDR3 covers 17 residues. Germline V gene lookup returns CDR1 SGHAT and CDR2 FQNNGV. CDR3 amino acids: CASSSLQGAGGSYEQYF. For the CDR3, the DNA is TGTGCCAGCAGCTCCTTACAGGGGGCGGGAGGATCCTACGAGCAGTACTTC.

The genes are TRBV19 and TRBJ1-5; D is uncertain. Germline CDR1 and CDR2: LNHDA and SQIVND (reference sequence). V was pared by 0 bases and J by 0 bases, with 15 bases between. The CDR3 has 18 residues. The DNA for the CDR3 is TGTGCCAGTAGTATAGATGGACGTCTCATCTATAGCAATCAGCCCCAGCATTTT. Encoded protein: CASSIDGRLIYSNQPQHF.

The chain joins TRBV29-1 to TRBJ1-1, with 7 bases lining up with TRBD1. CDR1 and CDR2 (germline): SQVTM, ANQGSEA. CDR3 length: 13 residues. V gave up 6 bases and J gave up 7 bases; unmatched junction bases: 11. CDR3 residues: CSVGTQGGIEAFF. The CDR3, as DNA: TGCAGCGTCGGTACCCAGGGGGGAATTGAAGCTTTCTTT.

CDR3 DNA: TGTGCCAGCAGTGAAGGACTCTGGACCTCCTATGGCTACACCTTC. Encoded protein: CASSEGLWTSYGYTF. This chain joins TRBV6-1 and TRBJ1-2, with D uncertain. CDR1 and CDR2 from the germline V gene are MNHNS and SASEGT. Trimming took 1 base from V and 4 from J, leaving 13 bases between them. The CDR3 runs 15 residues.

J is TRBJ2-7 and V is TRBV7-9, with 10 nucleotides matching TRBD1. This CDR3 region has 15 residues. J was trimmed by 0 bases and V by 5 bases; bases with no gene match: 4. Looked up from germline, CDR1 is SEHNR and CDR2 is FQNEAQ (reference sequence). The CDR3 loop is CASSPDRGLSYEQYF. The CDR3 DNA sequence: TGTGCCAGCAGCCCCGACAGGGGGCTCTCCTACGAGCAGTACTTC. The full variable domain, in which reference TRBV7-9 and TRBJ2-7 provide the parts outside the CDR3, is DTGVSQNPRHKITKRGQNVTFRCDPISEHNRLYWYRQTLGQGPEFLTYFQNEAQLEKSRLLSDRFSAERPKGSFSTLEIQRTEQGDSAMYLCASSPDRGLSYEQYFGPGTRLTVT.

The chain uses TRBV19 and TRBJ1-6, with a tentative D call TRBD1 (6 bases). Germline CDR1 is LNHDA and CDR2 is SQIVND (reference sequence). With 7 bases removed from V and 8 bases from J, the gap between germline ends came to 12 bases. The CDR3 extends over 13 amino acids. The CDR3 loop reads CASTQGMYSPLHF. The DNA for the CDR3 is TGTGCCAGTACCCAGGGGATGTATTCACCCCTCCACTTT. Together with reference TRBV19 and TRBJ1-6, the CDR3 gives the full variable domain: DGGITQSPKYLFRKEGQNVTLSCEQNLNHDAMYWYRQDPGQGLRLIYYSQIVNDFQKGDIAEGYSVSREKKESFPLTVTSAQKNPTAFYLCASTQGMYSPLHFGNGTRLTVT.

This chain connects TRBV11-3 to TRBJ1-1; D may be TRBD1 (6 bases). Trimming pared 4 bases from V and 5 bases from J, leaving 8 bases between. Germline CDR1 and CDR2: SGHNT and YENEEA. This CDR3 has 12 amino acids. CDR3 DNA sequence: TGTGCCAGCAGCTCACAGGGAACTGAAGCTTTCTTT. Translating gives CASSSQGTEAFF.

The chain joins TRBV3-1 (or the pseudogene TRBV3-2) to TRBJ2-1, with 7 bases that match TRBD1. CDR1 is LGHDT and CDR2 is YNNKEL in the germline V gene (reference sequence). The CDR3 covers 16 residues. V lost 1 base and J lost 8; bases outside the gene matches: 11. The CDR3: CASSQAQRQGPDEQFF. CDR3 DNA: TGTGCCAGCAGCCAAGCACAACGACAGGGTCCGGATGAGCAGTTCTTC.

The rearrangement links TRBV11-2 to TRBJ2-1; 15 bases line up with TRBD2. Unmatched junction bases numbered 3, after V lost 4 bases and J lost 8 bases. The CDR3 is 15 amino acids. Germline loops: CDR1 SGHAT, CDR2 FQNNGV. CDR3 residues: CASSWTSGGAHEQFF. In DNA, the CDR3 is TGTGCCAGCAGCTGGACTAGCGGGGGGGCCCATGAGCAGTTCTTC.

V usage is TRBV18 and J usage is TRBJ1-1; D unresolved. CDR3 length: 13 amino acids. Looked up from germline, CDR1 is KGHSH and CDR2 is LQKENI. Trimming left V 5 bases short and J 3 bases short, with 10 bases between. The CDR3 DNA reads TGTGCCAGCTCATTTACGGAGGACACTGAAGCTTTCTTT. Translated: CASSFTEDTEAFF.